This T cell receptor (beta chain) was retrieved from a study of T cell responses to AZD1222 COVID-19 vaccine. For this clone: Antigen unknown.

Study results and caveats: Donors skewed white British and female; clonal diversity was possibly underestimated. Among vaccine-associated CD4 TCRs, coverage spanned spike, with dominance at 160-218 and 743-854.

Assay: immunoSEQ multiplex PCR; the TCRdb copy retains only in-frame clones and omits some. Altogether more than 85,000 clones are present, over 80% being singletons, with the ten largest covering less than 8.5%. The V and J ends lost 2 bases and 4 bases respectively, with 18 bases between them. The V gene's germline CDR1 is SEHNR and CDR2 FQNEAQ (reference sequence). This CDR3 has 16 residues. The clonotype originates from an adult in good health. The material was peripheral blood, obtained on day 0 of AZD1222 vaccination. This chain uses TRBV7-9 with TRBJ2-7; a weak D match, TRBD1 (5 bases). Written as DNA, the CDR3 is TGTGCCAGCAGCTTAAATCGTGGACCAGGGTTTTACGAGCAGTACTTC. This codes for CASSLNRGPGFYEQYF.